A selection of T cell receptor beta chains follows, all from one sample in a study of blood T cells in healthy people across ages. TCRdb called the 5' RACE reads again in MiXCR, with one record for every CDR3 protein. Of approximately 1.5 million distinct CDR3 sequences in the sample, about 35% were seen once. Sequenced: blood. The receptors come from a woman aged 25 to 39 in good health. Each CDR3 is given with its conserved first and last residue. A D gene is named only where the DNA matches it firmly. Size values are once, few and many counts, or a class for expanded clones, and some rows have none.

v_call	clone_size	d_call	j_call	cdr3_aa	cdr3_nt
TRBV24-1	once	NA	TRBJ2-7	CATSDFPRDYEQYF	TGTGCCACCAGTGATTTTCCCAGGGACTACGAGCAGTACTTC
TRBV20-1	few	NA	TRBJ2-1	CSARNVAAGEYREQFF	TGCAGTGCCAGAAACGTCGCGGCGGGCGAATATCGAGAGCAGTTCTTC
TRBV7-9	NA	TRBD1	TRBJ1-4	CASSPDRADEKLFF	TGTGCCAGCAGCCCGGACAGGGCCGATGAAAAACTGTTTTTT
TRBV2	few	NA	TRBJ2-7	CASRDTSYEQYF	TGTGCCAGCAGGGACACTTCCTACGAGCAGTACTTC
TRBV29-1	NA	NA	TRBJ2-7	CSVVVAGPYEQYF	TGCAGCGTTGTTGTGGCAGGGCCCTACGAGCAGTACTTC
TRBV2	NA	NA	TRBJ2-1	CASAVEGLNEQFF	TGTGCCAGCGCAGTGGAGGGATTGAATGAGCAGTTCTTC
TRBV9	few	NA	TRBJ2-7	CASSAGTQIYEQYF	TGTGCCAGCAGCGCCGGGACACAGATCTACGAGCAGTACTTC
TRBV3-1	few	NA	TRBJ1-1	CASSPSREGNTEAFF	TGTGCCAGCAGCCCATCCCGGGAGGGGAACACTGAAGCTTTCTTT
TRBV12-3/TRBV12-4	NA	NA	TRBJ1-2	CASSSRESSGYGYTF	TGTGCCAGCAGTTCCCGTGAAAGTTCTGGGTATGGCTACACCTTC
TRBV29-1	many	TRBD2	TRBJ2-7	CSVPNLAGASYEQYF	TGCAGCGTCCCCAACCTAGCGGGAGCGTCCTACGAGCAGTACTTC
TRBV7-8	NA	TRBD1	TRBJ2-6	CASSLARDSPLGSGANVLTF	TGTGCCAGCAGCTTAGCCCGGGACAGCCCTTTAGGCTCTGGGGCCAACGTCCTGACTTTC
TRBV5-1	NA	NA	TRBJ2-5	CASSSGRAKKGETQYF	TGCGCCAGCAGCTCCGGCAGAGCCAAGAAGGGAGAGACCCAGTACTTC
TRBV5-1	many	TRBD2	TRBJ2-1	CASTLAGGSYNEQFF	TGCGCCAGCACTCTAGCGGGAGGGTCCTACAATGAGCAGTTCTTC
TRBV10-3	few	NA	TRBJ2-6	CAISPGANVLTF	TGTGCCATCAGTCCTGGGGCCAACGTCCTGACTTTC
TRBV9	few	NA	TRBJ2-1	CASSVDGATYNEQFF	TGTGCCAGCAGCGTAGATGGGGCGACCTACAATGAGCAGTTCTTC
TRBV28	many	NA	TRBJ2-7	CASSLPGRGYEQYF	TGTGCCAGCAGTTTACCGGGACGGGGCTACGAGCAGTACTTC
TRBV5-6	few	TRBD1	TRBJ1-1	CASSLTTGRRRNTEAFF	TGTGCCAGCAGCTTGACGACAGGGCGCAGGAGGAACACTGAAGCTTTCTTT
TRBV9	NA	NA	TRBJ2-2	CASSDPSGTGELFF	TGTGCCAGCAGCGACCCAAGCGGCACCGGGGAGCTGTTTTTT
TRBV27	few	TRBD1	TRBJ2-7	CASGPTGALYEQYF	TGTGCCAGCGGGCCGACAGGGGCCCTCTACGAGCAGTACTTC
TRBV5-1	NA	NA	TRBJ2-2	CASSLGGPPGELFF	TGCGCCAGCAGCTTGGGAGGGCCCCCCGGGGAGCTGTTTTTT
TRBV20-1	few	NA	TRBJ2-7	CSAPAPLGDNYEQYF	TGCAGTGCGCCGGCTCCACTTGGGGACAACTACGAGCAGTACTTC
TRBV3-1	few	NA	TRBJ2-1	CASSQIVEQFF	TGTGCCAGCAGCCAAATCGTTGAGCAGTTCTTC
TRBV7-9	NA	NA	TRBJ2-1	CASEYVEQFF	TGTGCCAGCGAGTATGTTGAGCAGTTCTTC
TRBV5-1	many	NA	TRBJ2-5	CASSLAGTVQETQYF	TGCGCCAGCAGCTTGGCCGGCACCGTCCAAGAGACCCAGTACTTC
TRBV2	NA	NA	TRBJ2-5	CASSEGIGTGYQETQYF	TGTGCCAGCAGTGAAGGGATCGGGACGGGGTACCAAGAGACCCAGTACTTC
TRBV21-1	few	NA	TRBJ2-4	CASIAGQPLAKNIQYF	TGTGCCAGCATCGCCGGACAGCCTCTAGCCAAAAACATTCAGTACTTC
TRBV5-1	NA	NA	TRBJ2-5	CASSLTGPEETQYF	TGCGCCAGCAGCTTGACGGGGCCGGAAGAGACCCAGTACTTC
TRBV20-1	many	TRBD2	TRBJ2-7	CSARSTSGSYEQYF	TGCAGTGCTAGATCGACTAGCGGGTCCTACGAGCAGTACTTC
TRBV20-1	many	TRBD1	TRBJ2-1	CSASGQGIGNEQFF	TGCAGTGCTAGCGGACAGGGTATAGGAAATGAGCAGTTCTTC
TRBV2	few	NA	TRBJ2-5	CASSESEAGDGETQYF	TGTGCCAGCAGTGAATCCGAAGCCGGAGATGGGGAGACCCAGTACTTC
TRBV18	NA	TRBD1	TRBJ2-3	CASSDDYGTGNTDTQYF	TGTGCCAGCTCAGACGATTACGGGACAGGGAACACAGATACGCAGTATTTT
TRBV29-1	many	NA	TRBJ2-3	CSVVAGSVDTQYF	TGCAGCGTTGTGGCGGGATCGGTGGATACGCAGTATTTT